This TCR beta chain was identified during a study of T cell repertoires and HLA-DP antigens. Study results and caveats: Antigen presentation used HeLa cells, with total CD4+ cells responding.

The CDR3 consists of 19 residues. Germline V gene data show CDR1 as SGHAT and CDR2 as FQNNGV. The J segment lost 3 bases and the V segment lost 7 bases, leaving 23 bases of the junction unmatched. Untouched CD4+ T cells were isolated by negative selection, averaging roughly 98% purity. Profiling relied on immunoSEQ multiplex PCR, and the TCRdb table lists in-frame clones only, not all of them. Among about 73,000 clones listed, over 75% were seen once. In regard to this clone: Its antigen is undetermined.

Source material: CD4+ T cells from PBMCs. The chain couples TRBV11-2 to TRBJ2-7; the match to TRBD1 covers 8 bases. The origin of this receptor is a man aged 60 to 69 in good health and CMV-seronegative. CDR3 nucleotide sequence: TGTGCCAGCACCGCTTCGGGTACTTACCGGACAGGGAAGAGCTACGAGCAGTACTTC. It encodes CASTASGTYRTGKSYEQYF.